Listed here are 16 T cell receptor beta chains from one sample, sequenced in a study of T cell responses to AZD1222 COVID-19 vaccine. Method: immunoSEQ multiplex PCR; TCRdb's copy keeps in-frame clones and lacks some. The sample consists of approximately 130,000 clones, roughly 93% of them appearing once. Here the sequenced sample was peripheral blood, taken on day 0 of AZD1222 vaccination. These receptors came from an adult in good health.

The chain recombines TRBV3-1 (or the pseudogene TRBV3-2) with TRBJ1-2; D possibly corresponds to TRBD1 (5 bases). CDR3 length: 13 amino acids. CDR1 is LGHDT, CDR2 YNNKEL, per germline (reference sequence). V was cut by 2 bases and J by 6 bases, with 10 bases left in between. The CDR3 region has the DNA TGTGCCAGCAGCCAACTTCCGGGGGATGGCTACACCTTC. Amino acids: CASSQLPGDGYTF.

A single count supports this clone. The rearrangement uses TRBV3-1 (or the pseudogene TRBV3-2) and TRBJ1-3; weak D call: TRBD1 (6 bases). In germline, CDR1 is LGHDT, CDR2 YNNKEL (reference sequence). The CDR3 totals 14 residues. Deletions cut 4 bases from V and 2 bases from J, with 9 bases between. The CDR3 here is CASSPRTAGNTIYF. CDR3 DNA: TGTGCCAGCAGCCCCCGGACAGCTGGAAACACCATATATTTT.

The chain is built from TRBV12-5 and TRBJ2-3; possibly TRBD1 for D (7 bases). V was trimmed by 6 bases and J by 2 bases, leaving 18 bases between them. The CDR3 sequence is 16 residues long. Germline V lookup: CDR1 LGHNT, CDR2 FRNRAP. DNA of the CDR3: TGTGCTAGTGGCGGGGGACAGACCCTTAACACAGATACGCAGTATTTT. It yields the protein CASGGGQTLNTDTQYF.

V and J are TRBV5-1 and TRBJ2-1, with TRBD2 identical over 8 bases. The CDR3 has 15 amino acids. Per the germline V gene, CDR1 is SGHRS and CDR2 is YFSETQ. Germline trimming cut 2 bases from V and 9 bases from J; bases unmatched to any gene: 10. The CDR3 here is CASSFSGAKVGEQFF. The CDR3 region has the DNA TGCGCCAGCAGCTTTAGCGGGGCAAAAGTCGGTGAGCAGTTCTTC.

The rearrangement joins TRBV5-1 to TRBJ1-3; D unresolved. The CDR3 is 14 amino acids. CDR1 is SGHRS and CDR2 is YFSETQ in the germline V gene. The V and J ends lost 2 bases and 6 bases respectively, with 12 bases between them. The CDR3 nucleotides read TGCGCCAGCAGCTTAGCGGGCCTTCAAAACACCATATATTTT. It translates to CASSLAGLQNTIYF.

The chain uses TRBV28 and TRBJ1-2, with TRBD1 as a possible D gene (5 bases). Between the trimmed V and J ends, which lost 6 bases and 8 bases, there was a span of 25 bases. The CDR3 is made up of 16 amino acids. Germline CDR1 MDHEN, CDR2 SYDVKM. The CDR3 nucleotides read TGTGCCAGCAGCCTAGGGACGGGACGCCGAAGGGAGGGCTACACCTTC. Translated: CASSLGTGRRREGYTF.

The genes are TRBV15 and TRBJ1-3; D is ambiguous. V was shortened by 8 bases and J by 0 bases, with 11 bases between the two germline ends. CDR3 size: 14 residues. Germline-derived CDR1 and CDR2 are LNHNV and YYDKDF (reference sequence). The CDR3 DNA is TGTGCCACCGAGGACGGCAACTCTGGAAACACCATATATTTT. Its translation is CATEDGNSGNTIYF.

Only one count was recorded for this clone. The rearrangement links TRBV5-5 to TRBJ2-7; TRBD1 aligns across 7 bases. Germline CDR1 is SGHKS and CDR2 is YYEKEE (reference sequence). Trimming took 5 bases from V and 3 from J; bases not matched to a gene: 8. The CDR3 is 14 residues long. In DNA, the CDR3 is TGTGCCAGCAGATCTGGACAGGCGGTCTACGAGCAGTACTTC. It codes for CASRSGQAVYEQYF.

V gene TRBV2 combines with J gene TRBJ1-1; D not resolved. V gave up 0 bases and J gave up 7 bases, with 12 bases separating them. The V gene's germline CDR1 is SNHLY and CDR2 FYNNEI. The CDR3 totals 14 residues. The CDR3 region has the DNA TGTGCCAGCAGTGAAGCGACCACGGGAGGTGAAGCTTTCTTT. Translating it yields CASSEATTGGEAFF.

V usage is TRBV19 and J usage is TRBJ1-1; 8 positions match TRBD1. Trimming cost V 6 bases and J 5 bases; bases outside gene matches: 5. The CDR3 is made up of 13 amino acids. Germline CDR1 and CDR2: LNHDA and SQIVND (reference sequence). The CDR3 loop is CASSYRGRTEAFF. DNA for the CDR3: TGTGCCAGTAGCTACAGGGGGAGGACTGAAGCTTTCTTT.

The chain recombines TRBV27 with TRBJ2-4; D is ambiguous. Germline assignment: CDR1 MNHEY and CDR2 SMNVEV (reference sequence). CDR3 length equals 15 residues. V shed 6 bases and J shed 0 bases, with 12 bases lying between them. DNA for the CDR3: TGTGCCAGCAGCAGACATCCACTAGCCAAAAACATTCAGTACTTC. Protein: CASSRHPLAKNIQYF.

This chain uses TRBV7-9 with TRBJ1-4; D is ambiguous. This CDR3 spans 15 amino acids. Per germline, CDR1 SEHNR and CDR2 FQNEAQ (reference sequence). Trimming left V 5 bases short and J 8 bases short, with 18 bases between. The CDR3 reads CASSQAKGGNEKLFF. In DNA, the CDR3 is TGTGCCAGCAGCCAGGCGAAAGGAGGAAACGAAAAACTGTTTTTT.

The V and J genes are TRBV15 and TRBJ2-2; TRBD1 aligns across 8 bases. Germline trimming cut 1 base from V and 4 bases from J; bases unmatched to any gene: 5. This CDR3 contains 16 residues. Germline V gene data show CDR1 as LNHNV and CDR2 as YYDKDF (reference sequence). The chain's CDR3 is CATSRGRQGRTGELFF. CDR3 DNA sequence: TGTGCCACCAGCAGAGGGAGACAGGGGCGCACCGGGGAGCTGTTTTTT.

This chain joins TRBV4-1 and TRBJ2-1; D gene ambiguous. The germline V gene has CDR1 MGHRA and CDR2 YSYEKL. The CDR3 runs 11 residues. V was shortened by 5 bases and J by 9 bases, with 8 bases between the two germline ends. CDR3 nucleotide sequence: TGCGCCAGCAGCACGGTAGGTGAGCAGTTCTTC. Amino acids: CASSTVGEQFF.

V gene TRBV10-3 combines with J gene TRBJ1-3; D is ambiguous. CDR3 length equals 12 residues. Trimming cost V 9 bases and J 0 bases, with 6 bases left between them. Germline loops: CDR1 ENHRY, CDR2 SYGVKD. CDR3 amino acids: CAIGASGNTIYF. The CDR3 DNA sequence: TGTGCCATTGGAGCCTCTGGAAACACCATATATTTT.

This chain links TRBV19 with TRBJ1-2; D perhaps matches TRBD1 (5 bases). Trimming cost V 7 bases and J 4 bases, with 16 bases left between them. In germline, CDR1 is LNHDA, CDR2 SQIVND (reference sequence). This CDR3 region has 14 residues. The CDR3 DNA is TGTGCCAGTACCCCCTCCCCAGGGTTCTATGGCTACACCTTC. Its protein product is CASTPSPGFYGYTF.